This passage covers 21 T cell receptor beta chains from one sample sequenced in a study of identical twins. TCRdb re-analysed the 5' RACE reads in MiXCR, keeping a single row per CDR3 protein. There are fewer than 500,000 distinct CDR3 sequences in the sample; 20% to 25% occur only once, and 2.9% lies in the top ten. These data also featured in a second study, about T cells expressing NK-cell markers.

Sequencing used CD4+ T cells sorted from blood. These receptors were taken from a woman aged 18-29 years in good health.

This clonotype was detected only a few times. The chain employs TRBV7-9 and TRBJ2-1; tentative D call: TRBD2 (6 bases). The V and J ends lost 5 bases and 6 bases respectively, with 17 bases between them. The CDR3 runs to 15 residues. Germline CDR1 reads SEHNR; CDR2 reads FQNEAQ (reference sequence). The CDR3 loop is CASSPSDYLLNEQFF. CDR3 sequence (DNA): TGTGCCAGCAGCCCTAGCGACTACCTCCTCAATGAGCAGTTCTTC.

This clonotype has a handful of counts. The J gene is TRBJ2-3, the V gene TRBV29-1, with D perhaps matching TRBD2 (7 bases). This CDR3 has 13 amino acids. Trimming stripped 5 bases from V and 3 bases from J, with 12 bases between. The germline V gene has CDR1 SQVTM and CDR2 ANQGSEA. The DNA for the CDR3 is TGCAGCGTTCAAGGGGGGGGTACAGATACGCAGTATTTT. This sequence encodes CSVQGGGTDTQYF.

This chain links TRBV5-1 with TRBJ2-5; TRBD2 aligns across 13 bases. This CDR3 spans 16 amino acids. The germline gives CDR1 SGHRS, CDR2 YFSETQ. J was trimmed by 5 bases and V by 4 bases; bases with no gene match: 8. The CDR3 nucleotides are TGCGCCAGCAGCAACCGGACTAGCGGGGGTATGGAGACCCAGTACTTC. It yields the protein CASSNRTSGGMETQYF. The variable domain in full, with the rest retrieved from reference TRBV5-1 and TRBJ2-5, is KAGVTQTPRYLIKTRGQQVTLSCSPISGHRSVSWYQQTPGQGLQFLFEYFSETQRNKGNFPGRFSGRQFSNSRSEMNVSTLELGDSALYLCASSNRTSGGMETQYFGPGTRLLVL.

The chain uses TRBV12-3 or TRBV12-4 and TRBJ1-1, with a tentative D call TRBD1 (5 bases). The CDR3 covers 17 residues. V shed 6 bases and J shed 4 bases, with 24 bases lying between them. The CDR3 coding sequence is TGTGCCAGCAGCTACGGGGGTAATGCAGGGTATAGCACTGAAGCTTTCTTT. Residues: CASSYGGNAGYSTEAFF.

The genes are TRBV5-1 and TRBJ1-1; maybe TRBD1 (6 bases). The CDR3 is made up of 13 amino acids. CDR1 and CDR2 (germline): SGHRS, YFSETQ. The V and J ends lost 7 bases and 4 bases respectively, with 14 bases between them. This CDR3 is CASGTGIFTEAFF. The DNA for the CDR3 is TGCGCCAGCGGTACAGGGATATTCACTGAAGCTTTCTTT.

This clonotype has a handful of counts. The CDR3 DNA sequence: TGTGCCAGCAGTCAGAGAGGAGGGGGGCACTACGAGCAGTACTTC. Translating gives CASSQRGGGHYEQYF. The chain recombines TRBV27 with TRBJ2-7, with D possibly called TRBD1 or TRBD2 (6 bases each). V lost 5 bases to trimming and J lost 3 bases, with 17 bases between them. CDR3 size: 15 residues. The germline CDR1 and CDR2 sequences are MNHEY and SMNVEV (reference sequence).

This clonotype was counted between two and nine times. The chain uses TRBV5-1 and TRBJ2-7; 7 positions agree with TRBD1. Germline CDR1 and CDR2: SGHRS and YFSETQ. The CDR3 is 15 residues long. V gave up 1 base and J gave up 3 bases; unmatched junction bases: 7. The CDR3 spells CASSLLTGLSYEQYF. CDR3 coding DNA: TGCGCCAGCAGCTTGTTGACAGGGCTAAGCTACGAGCAGTACTTC.

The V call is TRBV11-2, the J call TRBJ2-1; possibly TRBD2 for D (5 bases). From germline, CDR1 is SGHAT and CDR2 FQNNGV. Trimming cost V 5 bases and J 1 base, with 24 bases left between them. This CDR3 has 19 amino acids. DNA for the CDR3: TGTGCCAGCAGCACTATCCGGTCGAGAGGGCCGGGGTCCTACAATGAGCAGTTCTTC. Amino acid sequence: CASSTIRSRGPGSYNEQFF.

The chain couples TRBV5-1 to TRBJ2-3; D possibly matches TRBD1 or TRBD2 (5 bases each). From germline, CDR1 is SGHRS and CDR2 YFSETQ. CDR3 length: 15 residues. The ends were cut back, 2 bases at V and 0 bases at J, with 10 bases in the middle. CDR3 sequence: CASSLWDPSTDTQYF. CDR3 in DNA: TGCGCCAGCAGCTTATGGGACCCTAGCACAGATACGCAGTATTTT.

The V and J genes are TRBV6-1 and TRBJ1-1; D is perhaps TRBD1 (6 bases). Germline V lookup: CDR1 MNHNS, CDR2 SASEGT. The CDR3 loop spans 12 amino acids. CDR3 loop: CAYRASATEAFF. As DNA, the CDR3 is TGTGCTTACAGGGCCAGCGCCACTGAAGCTTTCTTT.

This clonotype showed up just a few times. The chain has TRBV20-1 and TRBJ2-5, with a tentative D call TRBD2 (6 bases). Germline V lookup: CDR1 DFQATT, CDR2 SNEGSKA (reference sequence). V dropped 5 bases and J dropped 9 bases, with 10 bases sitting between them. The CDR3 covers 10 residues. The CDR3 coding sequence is TGCAGTGCTGGCGGGGAGGCCCAGTACTTC. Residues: CSAGGEAQYF.

The CDR3 DNA reads as TGTGCCAGCAGCTTGCTCATCGCAGGCACAGATACGCAGTATTTT. Protein sequence: CASSLLIAGTDTQYF. The genes are TRBV5-5 and TRBJ2-3; no reliable D call. CDR1 is SGHKS, CDR2 YYEKEE, per germline (reference sequence). The V end lost 1 base, the J end lost 1 base, and 10 bases lay between the germline ends. The CDR3 runs 15 residues.

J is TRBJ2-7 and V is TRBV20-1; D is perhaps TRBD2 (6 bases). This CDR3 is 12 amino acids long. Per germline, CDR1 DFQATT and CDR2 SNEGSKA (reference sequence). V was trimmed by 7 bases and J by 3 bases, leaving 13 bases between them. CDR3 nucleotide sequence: TGCAGTGTACGCCCGGGACTCTACGAGCAGTACTTC. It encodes CSVRPGLYEQYF.

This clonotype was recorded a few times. In DNA form, the CDR3 reads TGTGCCTGGAACCGGGACGCCATGAGCGAGCAGTACTTC. Protein sequence: CAWNRDAMSEQYF. The chain links TRBV30 to TRBJ2-7; possibly TRBD1 or TRBD2 for D (5 bases each). Germline CDR1 reads GTSNPN; CDR2 reads SVGIG (reference sequence). The V and J ends lost 4 bases and 6 bases respectively, with 16 bases between them. This CDR3 spans 13 amino acids.

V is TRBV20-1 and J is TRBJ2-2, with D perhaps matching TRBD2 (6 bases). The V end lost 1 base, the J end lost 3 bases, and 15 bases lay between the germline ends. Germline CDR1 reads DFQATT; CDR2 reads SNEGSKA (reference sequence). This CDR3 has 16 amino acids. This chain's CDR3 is CSARATGTYHTGELFF. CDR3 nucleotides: TGCAGTGCTAGAGCCACCGGGACTTACCACACCGGGGAGCTGTTTTTT.

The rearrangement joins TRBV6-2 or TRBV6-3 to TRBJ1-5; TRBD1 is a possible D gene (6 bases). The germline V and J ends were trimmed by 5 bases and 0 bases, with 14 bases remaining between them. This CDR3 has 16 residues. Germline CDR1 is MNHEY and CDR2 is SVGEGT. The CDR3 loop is CASSDDRLYSNQPQHF. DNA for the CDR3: TGTGCCAGCAGTGACGACAGGCTCTATAGCAATCAGCCCCAGCATTTT.

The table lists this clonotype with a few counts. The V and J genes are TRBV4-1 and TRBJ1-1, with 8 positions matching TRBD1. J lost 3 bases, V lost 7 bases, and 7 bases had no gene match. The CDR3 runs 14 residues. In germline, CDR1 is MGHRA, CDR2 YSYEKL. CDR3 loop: CASTFQTGDTEAFF. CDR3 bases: TGCGCCAGCACATTTCAGACAGGGGACACTGAAGCTTTCTTT.

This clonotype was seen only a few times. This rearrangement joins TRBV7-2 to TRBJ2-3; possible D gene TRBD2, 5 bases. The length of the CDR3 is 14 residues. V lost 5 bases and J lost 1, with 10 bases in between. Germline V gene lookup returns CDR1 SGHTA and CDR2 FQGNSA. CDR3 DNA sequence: TGTGCCAGCAGCCGCGGGTCGGGCACAGATACGCAGTATTTT. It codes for CASSRGSGTDTQYF.

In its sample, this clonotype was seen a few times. The CDR3 reads CSARGVGGNGLEQYF. The CDR3 nucleotides are TGCAGTGCTAGGGGCGTCGGGGGGAATGGCCTGGAGCAGTACTTC. This chain links TRBV20-1 with TRBJ2-7, with 7 bases fitting TRBD2. There are 15 residues in the CDR3. The germline V gene encodes CDR1 DFQATT and CDR2 SNEGSKA (reference sequence). Trimming removed 3 bases from V and 7 bases from J; junction bases left unmatched: 15.

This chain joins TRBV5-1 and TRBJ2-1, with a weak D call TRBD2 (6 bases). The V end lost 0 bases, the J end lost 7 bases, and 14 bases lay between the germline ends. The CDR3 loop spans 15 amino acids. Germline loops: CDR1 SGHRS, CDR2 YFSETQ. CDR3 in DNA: TGCGCCAGCAGCTTGGCAAGCGGGTCTTCGAATGAGCAGTTCTTC. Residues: CASSLASGSSNEQFF.

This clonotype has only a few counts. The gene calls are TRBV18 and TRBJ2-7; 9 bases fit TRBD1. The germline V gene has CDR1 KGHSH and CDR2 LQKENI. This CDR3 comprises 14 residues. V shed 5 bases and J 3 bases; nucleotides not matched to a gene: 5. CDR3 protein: CASSGGQGNYEQYF. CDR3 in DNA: TGTGCCAGCTCAGGGGGACAGGGAAACTACGAGCAGTACTTC.